This note documents a single T cell receptor beta chain sequence. As yet, its antigen is unknown. The data derive from a study of cytomegalovirus exposure and HLA in healthy donors. Points from the study as a whole: Likely technical artifact: a cluster of highly shared sequence variants.

PCR employed 60 Vbeta and 13 Jbeta primers. The protocol was immunoSEQ multiplex PCR, while the TCRdb copy is restricted to in-frame clones and leaves out a portion. The data show around 160,000 clones, under 85% seen once. The sequence came from a woman between 35 and 50 years old in good health and CMV-seropositive. Sequenced material: PBMCs.

The CDR3 protein is CASNRSDRGQGYTF. DNA for the CDR3: TGTGCCAGCAACCGCTCGGACAGGGGTCAGGGCTACACCTTC. The chain recombines TRBV28 with TRBJ1-2; 9 positions match TRBD1. The CDR3 runs 14 residues. J gave up 8 bases and V 7 bases, and 11 bases lay outside the gene matches. The germline V gene has CDR1 MDHEN and CDR2 SYDVKM.